This passage covers 23 T cell receptor beta chains from one sample sequenced in a study of PD-L1 blockade in urothelial cancer. Time point defined: pretreatment peripheral blood. Only in-frame clones appear in the TCRdb table, and some are missing; sequencing was by immunoSEQ multiplex PCR. The profile covers roughly 51,000 clones, with 79% appearing a single time and around 9.3% taken by the ten largest. The starting material was PBMCs, obtained around atezolizumab (anti-PD-L1) treatment. These receptors all come from a man aged 65 to 79 with urothelial cancer.

The chain couples TRBV11-2 to TRBJ2-1; the match to TRBD2 covers 10 bases. J lost 4 bases, V lost 2 bases, and 5 bases had no gene match. The CDR3 contains 16 residues. Germline CDR1 reads SGHAT; CDR2 reads FQNNGV. In nucleotides, the CDR3 is TGTGCCAGCAGCTTAACCGGGACTAGCGATTACAATGAGCAGTTCTTC. Residues: CASSLTGTSDYNEQFF.

J is TRBJ2-6 and V is TRBV5-6; D ambiguous. The CDR3 extends over 15 amino acids. CDR1 SGHDT and CDR2 YYEEEE come from the germline V gene. V lost 0 bases and J lost 2, with 6 bases in between. Here the CDR3 DNA reads TGTGCCAGCAGCTTGGATGTCACTGGGGCCAACGTCCTGACTTTC. It yields the protein CASSLDVTGANVLTF.

This clone came up a few times. The V call is TRBV5-1, the J call TRBJ1-2, with TRBD1 matching over 7 bases. The ends lost 0 bases at V and 5 bases at J; junction bases unmatched: 7. The CDR3 runs to 15 residues. The germline V gene encodes CDR1 SGHRS and CDR2 YFSETQ. CDR3 residues: CASSLVGRGLYGYTF. The CDR3 coding sequence is TGCGCCAGCAGCTTGGTTGGCAGGGGGTTGTATGGCTACACCTTC.

CDR3 in amino acids: CASSLVMAKRYEQYF. Written as DNA, the CDR3 is TGTGCCAGCAGCTTAGTTATGGCCAAGAGGTACGAGCAGTACTTC. V is TRBV7-9 and J is TRBJ2-7; D remains ambiguous. CDR3 length: 15 residues. Germline V lookup: CDR1 SEHNR, CDR2 FQNEAQ (reference sequence). V lost 1 base to trimming and J lost 4 bases, with 14 bases between them. Full variable domain (remainder filled in from reference TRBV7-9 and TRBJ2-7): DTGVSQNPRHKITKRGQNVTFRCDPISEHNRLYWYRQTLGQGPEFLTYFQNEAQLEKSRLLSDRFSAERPKGSFSTLEIQRTEQGDSAMYLCASSLVMAKRYEQYFGPGTRLTVT.

This clone has just one count. The chain links TRBV19 to TRBJ2-7; 7 nucleotides align to TRBD1. CDR3 length equals 12 residues. Germline values: CDR1 LNHDA, CDR2 SQIVND (reference sequence). V was pared by 4 bases and J by 3 bases, with 0 bases of the junction left unmatched. This CDR3 is CASSTGGYEQYF. The CDR3 nucleotides read TGTGCCAGTAGTACAGGGGGCTACGAGCAGTACTTC.

The rearrangement uses TRBV6-1 and TRBJ2-6; possible D gene TRBD2, 6 bases. V was clipped by 2 bases and J by 19 bases, with 12 bases between them. Per germline, CDR1 MNHNS and CDR2 SASEGT. This CDR3 contains 11 residues. The CDR3 DNA reads TGTGCCAGCAGTGAAATGAGGACTATCACTTTC. Translating gives CASSEMRTITF.

This chain joins TRBV28 and TRBJ2-1; the match to TRBD1 covers 7 bases. Trimming cost V 5 bases and J 7 bases; bases outside gene matches: 5. The germline V gene encodes CDR1 MDHEN and CDR2 SYDVKM. This CDR3 spans 13 amino acids. CDR3 protein: CASSPPDRNEQFF. For the CDR3, the DNA is TGTGCCAGCAGTCCCCCGGACAGGAATGAGCAGTTCTTC.

The chain recombines TRBV6-1 with TRBJ2-7; D remains unclear. Per germline, CDR1 MNHNS and CDR2 SASEGT. This CDR3 spans 13 amino acids. Trimming removed 7 bases from V and 0 bases from J, with 10 bases in between. DNA of the CDR3: TGTGCCAGCACCTTTAGCAGCTCCTACGAGCAGTACTTC. Protein product: CASTFSSSYEQYF.

CDR3: CASTQTGEGYTF. CDR3 nucleotides: TGCGCCAGCACCCAGACAGGCGAAGGCTACACCTTC. This chain uses TRBV10-2 with TRBJ1-2; a weak D match, TRBD1 (6 bases). Germline V gives CDR1 WSHSY, CDR2 SAAADI. The CDR3 covers 12 residues. V lost 7 bases and J 8 bases, leaving 14 bases between the germline ends.

This clone was detected a few times. This chain uses TRBV18 with TRBJ2-7, with D maybe TRBD2 (5 bases). Germline CDR1 reads KGHSH; CDR2 reads LQKENI. This CDR3 region has 16 residues. Trimming stripped 1 base from V and 2 bases from J, with 15 bases between. CDR3 DNA: TGTGCCAGCTCACCACTCGGAGGATCGATTCCCTACGAGCAGTACTTC. As protein: CASSPLGGSIPYEQYF.

A word on this clone: This CDR3 is also generated by other DNA sequences in the sample. The V and J genes are TRBV5-1 and TRBJ2-5; the match to TRBD1 covers 8 bases. The V gene end was trimmed by 1 base and the J gene end by 1 base; junction bases not matched to a gene: 3. In germline, CDR1 is SGHRS, CDR2 YFSETQ. The CDR3 is 15 residues long. As DNA, the CDR3 is TGCGCCAGCAGCTTGCGTACAGGGGGCCAAGAGACCCAGTACTTC. Protein sequence: CASSLRTGGQETQYF. Complete variable domain (other parts from reference TRBV5-1 and TRBJ2-5): KAGVTQTPRYLIKTRGQQVTLSCSPISGHRSVSWYQQTPGQGLQFLFEYFSETQRNKGNFPGRFSGRQFSNSRSEMNVSTLELGDSALYLCASSLRTGGQETQYFGPGTRLLVL.

The gene calls are TRBV29-1 and TRBJ1-4; possibly TRBD1 for D (6 bases). There are 16 residues in the CDR3. The germline V gene has CDR1 SQVTM and CDR2 ANQGSEA. V was clipped by 6 bases and J by 7 bases, with 24 bases between them. The CDR3 nucleotides are TGCAGCGTGCAAGGGGGAATAGGGGATCCGCGTGAAAAACTGTTTTTT. This translates into CSVQGGIGDPREKLFF.

The chain has TRBV5-6 and TRBJ2-7; TRBD2 agrees at 7 bases. Trimming cost V 5 bases and J 5 bases; bases outside gene matches: 16. Germline CDR1 is SGHDT and CDR2 is YYEEEE. The CDR3 runs to 16 residues. The CDR3 loop reads CASRNWPGGRSDEQYF. For the CDR3, the DNA is TGTGCCAGCAGGAATTGGCCCGGCGGGAGAAGCGACGAGCAGTACTTC.

This clone occurred once. J is TRBJ2-7 and V is TRBV6-1; 9 bases are shared with TRBD2. Trimming took 11 bases from V and 0 from J; bases not matched to a gene: 8. This CDR3 is 14 amino acids long. Per germline, CDR1 MNHNS and CDR2 SASEGT. The CDR3 bases are TGTGCCGGCCGCTCGACTAGCGGCTCCTACGAGCAGTACTTC. Translation: CAGRSTSGSYEQYF.

The genes are TRBV5-6 and TRBJ1-3; no clear D. Germline assignment: CDR1 SGHDT and CDR2 YYEEEE. This CDR3 is built from 16 residues. V was shortened by 3 bases and J by 0 bases, with 13 bases between the two germline ends. CDR3 nucleotides: TGTGCCAGCAGCTCGGCTAGGTCTAGCTCTGGAAACACCATATATTTT. Translating it yields CASSSARSSSGNTIYF.

The sample holds a few counts of this clone. V is TRBV4-1 and J is TRBJ1-3; D possibly corresponds to TRBD1 (6 bases). Trimming stripped 4 bases from V and 0 bases from J, with 16 bases between. The length of the CDR3 is 17 residues. In germline, CDR1 is MGHRA, CDR2 YSYEKL. The CDR3 DNA reads TGCGCCAGCAGCCGGGGGGGCCTCGTACTCTCTGGAAACACCATATATTTT. This sequence encodes CASSRGGLVLSGNTIYF.

The chain carries TRBV2 and TRBJ2-2; 8 bases agree with TRBD1. Germline V lookup: CDR1 SNHLY, CDR2 FYNNEI. V lost 4 bases, J lost 5 bases, and 3 bases stayed unmatched. The CDR3 length is 14 residues. The DNA of the CDR3 is TGTGCCAGCAGTGGGACAGGGAGGACCGGGGAGCTGTTTTTT. Its protein product is CASSGTGRTGELFF. Full variable domain (missing parts from reference TRBV2 and TRBJ2-2): EPEVTQTPSHQVTQMGQEVILRCVPISNHLYFYWYRQILGQKVEFLVSFYNNEISEKSEIFDDQFSVERPDGSNFTLKIRSTKLEDSAMYFCASSGTGRTGELFFGEGSRLTVL.

This chain uses TRBV5-1 with TRBJ1-1; D is unclear. The ends were cut back, 6 bases at V and 2 bases at J, with 11 bases in the middle. The germline CDR1 and CDR2 sequences are SGHRS and YFSETQ. The CDR3 runs to 13 residues. In DNA, the CDR3 is TGCGCCAGCATCTCCGATACAAACACTGAAGCTTTCTTT. Translated: CASISDTNTEAFF.

The V and J genes are TRBV28 and TRBJ2-7; D is unclear. Trimming removed 6 bases at V and 2 bases at J, with 11 bases between. The CDR3 is 13 residues long. Germline V lookup: CDR1 MDHEN, CDR2 SYDVKM. The CDR3 region is CASRGQDTYEQYF. CDR3 DNA: TGTGCCAGCAGAGGTCAGGATACCTACGAGCAGTACTTC.

The chain uses TRBV30 and TRBJ1-5; D is ambiguous. Between the trimmed V and J ends, which lost 1 base and 4 bases, there was a span of 11 bases. Looked up from germline, CDR1 is GTSNPN and CDR2 is SVGIG (reference sequence). The CDR3 sequence is 14 residues long. The CDR3 region is CAWSGRGRNQPQHF. CDR3 sequence (DNA): TGTGCCTGGAGTGGTCGTGGCAGAAATCAGCCCCAGCATTTT.

The genes are TRBV6-5 and TRBJ2-3; D perhaps matches TRBD1 (5 bases). Germline CDR1 and CDR2: MNHEY and SVGAGI. V was trimmed by 7 bases and J by 6 bases, leaving 17 bases between them. This CDR3 has 14 amino acids. As DNA, the CDR3 is TGTGCCAGCACCATACCTGGGGCCGGGGATACGCAGTATTTT. This encodes CASTIPGAGDTQYF.

The V and J genes are TRBV5-6 and TRBJ2-3; 8 nucleotides agree with TRBD2. The CDR3 loop spans 15 amino acids. The germline CDR1 and CDR2 sequences are SGHDT and YYEEEE. V lost 4 bases, J lost 1 base, and 5 bases stayed unmatched. CDR3 sequence (DNA): TGTGCCAGCAGCCCGATGACTAGCGGCACAGATACGCAGTATTTT. The encoded protein is CASSPMTSGTDTQYF.

This chain joins TRBV4-1 and TRBJ2-1; D gene unclear. CDR1 is MGHRA and CDR2 is YSYEKL in the germline V gene. The CDR3 totals 16 residues. V was trimmed by 4 bases and J by 5 bases, leaving 18 bases between them. The CDR3 DNA follows: TGCGCCAGCAGCCCACACCGGGTGCTCGGTAACAATGAGCAGTTCTTC. It specifies CASSPHRVLGNNEQFF.